These 2 T cell receptor beta chains were all obtained from the same sample, sequenced in a study of T cell changes during pregnancy in multiple sclerosis. The data were produced by immunoSEQ multiplex PCR, yet TCRdb's version contains in-frame clones alone and is incomplete. The data contain tens of thousands of clones, over 85% of them seen just once; the ten biggest clones take up roughly 5.5%. The starting material was CD8+ T cells from peripheral blood mononuclear cells, obtained in the second trimester of pregnancy. The receptors derive from a female donor in good health, enrolled as a control in a pregnancy study.

The rearrangement links TRBV28 to TRBJ2-1, with 11 positions matching TRBD2. Looked up from germline, CDR1 is MDHEN and CDR2 is SYDVKM. The junction had 15 bases not matched to a gene; V was cut back by 6 bases and J by 8 bases. The CDR3 is 17 amino acids. Written as DNA, the CDR3 is TGTGCCAGCAGGACCCTGATTATAGCGGGAGGGCCCCATGAGCAGTTCTTC. This gives the protein CASRTLIIAGGPHEQFF.

This clone was recorded only once. This chain uses TRBV9 with TRBJ1-4; D gene uncertain. The CDR3 is 15 amino acids. Germline V lookup: CDR1 SGDLS, CDR2 YYNGEE. V was clipped by 0 bases and J by 0 bases, with 6 bases between them. CDR3 region: CASSVEAATNEKLFF. In nucleotides, the CDR3 is TGTGCCAGCAGCGTAGAAGCTGCAACTAATGAAAAACTGTTTTTT.